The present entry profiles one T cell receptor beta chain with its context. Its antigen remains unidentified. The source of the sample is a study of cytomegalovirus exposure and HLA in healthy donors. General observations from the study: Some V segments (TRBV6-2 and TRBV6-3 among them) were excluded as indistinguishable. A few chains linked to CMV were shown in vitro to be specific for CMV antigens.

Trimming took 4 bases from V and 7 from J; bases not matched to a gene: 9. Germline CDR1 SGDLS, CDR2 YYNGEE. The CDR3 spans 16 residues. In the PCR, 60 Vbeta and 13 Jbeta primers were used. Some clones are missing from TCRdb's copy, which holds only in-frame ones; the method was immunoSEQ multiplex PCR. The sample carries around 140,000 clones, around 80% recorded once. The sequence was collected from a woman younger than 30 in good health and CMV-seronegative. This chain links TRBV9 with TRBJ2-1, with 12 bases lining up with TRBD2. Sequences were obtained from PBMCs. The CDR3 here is CASSSRTSGVKNEQFF. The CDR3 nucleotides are TGTGCCAGCAGCTCCAGGACTAGCGGGGTGAAGAATGAGCAGTTCTTC.